This is a list of T cell receptor beta chains from one sample in a study of early T cells in non-severe SARS-CoV-2 infection. MiXCR was run by TCRdb on the 5' RACE reads, yielding one entry per CDR3 protein. Of approximately 76,000 distinct CDR3 sequences listed, 11% to 15% are singletons. The sample consisted of whole blood. These receptor sequences come from an adult who was a healthcare worker with PCR-confirmed SARS-CoV-2 infection or an uninfected control (not recorded which). The CDR3 runs from the conserved cysteine through the conserved F or W. The D gene is left open where the match is weak. The size entry is marked missing in some rows and otherwise reads once, few, many or a size class.

many	TRBD2	TRBV5-1	TRBJ2-1	TGCGCCAGCAGCCCAGGGACTAGCGTGGCCAATGAGCAGTTCTTC	CASSPGTSVANEQFF
few	TRBD2	TRBV4-1	TRBJ2-3	TGCGCCAGCAGCCAAAAAACCGGGACTAGCGTGGCAGATACGCAGTATTTT	CASSQKTGTSVADTQYF
few	-	TRBV30	TRBJ2-7	TGTGCCTGGAGTGCTCCCTCCAAATACGAGCAGTACTTC	CAWSAPSKYEQYF
few	TRBD1	TRBV4-2	TRBJ2-3	TGTGCCAGCAGCCAAGAATCGGGGACAGGGTCGAGAGATACGCAGTATTTT	CASSQESGTGSRDTQYF
-	-	TRBV20-1	TRBJ2-7	TGCAGTGCTCTTCCTCAGGCCCCCTACGAGCAGTACTTC	CSALPQAPYEQYF
many	-	TRBV4-2	TRBJ1-4	TGTGCCAGCAGCCCAAGGGAGTATGAAAAACTGTTTTTT	CASSPREYEKLFF
many	TRBD1	TRBV2	TRBJ2-7	TGTGCCAGCAGTTTACAGGGGGCGCGATCCGAGCAGTACTTC	CASSLQGARSEQYF
many	-	TRBV4-1	TRBJ2-3	TGCGCCAGCAGCCAGAGGCCCACAGATACGCAGTATTTT	CASSQRPTDTQYF
-	-	TRBV11-1	TRBJ1-2	TGTGCCAGCAGCTTACCATCGGAGGCCTATGGCTACACCTTC	CASSLPSEAYGYTF
-	-	TRBV7-9	TRBJ1-1	TGTGCCAGCAGCTTAGTCCATACGAACACTGAAGCTTTCTTT	CASSLVHTNTEAFF
few	-	TRBV11-2	TRBJ2-7	TGTGCCAGCAGCCCCAAGGAAGTTTACGAGCAGTACTTC	CASSPKEVYEQYF
-	-	TRBV9	TRBJ1-1	TGTGCCAGCAGCGTAGCGCCAGGGAACACTGAAGCTTTCTTT	CASSVAPGNTEAFF
-	-	TRBV2	TRBJ1-6	TGTGCCAGCAACGGACAAAACTTGAATAATTCACCCCACCACTTT	CASNGQNLNNSPHHF
many	-	TRBV5-5	TRBJ2-7	TGTGCCAGCAGCTTCAGGGGATCCTACGAGCAGTACTTC	CASSFRGSYEQYF
many	-	TRBV5-6	TRBJ1-1	TGTGCCAGCAGCGGGGGACCCACTGAAGCTTTCTTT	CASSGGPTEAFF
-	-	TRBV2	TRBJ2-7	TGTGCCAGCATTATGGGGCGGGAAAACGAGCAGTACTTC	CASIMGRENEQYF
-	TRBD2	TRBV7-2	TRBJ2-1	TGTGCCAGCACCATAGCGGGGCCCTACAATGAGCAGTTCTTC	CASTIAGPYNEQFF
-	TRBD2	TRBV7-8	TRBJ2-3	TGTGCCAGCAGCCCCGGGACTAGTAGTTTCACAGATACGCAGTATTTT	CASSPGTSSFTDTQYF
many	TRBD2	TRBV20-1	TRBJ2-7	TGCAGTGCGCCACTAGCGGGGGTGCACTACGAGCAGTACTTC	CSAPLAGVHYEQYF
few	TRBD1	TRBV9	TRBJ2-6	TGTGCCAGCAGCGTGGACAGGGGGCGGTCTGGGGCCAACGTCCTGACTTTC	CASSVDRGRSGANVLTF
medium-sized	-	TRBV7-9	TRBJ2-7	TGTGCCAGCAGCCCCCAGGGGAGGGCCAAGTACGAGCAGTACTTC	CASSPQGRAKYEQYF
few	-	TRBV5-1	TRBJ2-1	TGCGCCAGCAGCTTGGCACCGAGTGGAAATGAGCAGTTCTTC	CASSLAPSGNEQFF
-	TRBD1	TRBV2	TRBJ2-2	TGTGCCAGCAGGAGGACAGGGGGCTATCAGGACGCCGGGGAGCTGTTTTTT	CASRRTGGYQDAGELFF
few	-	TRBV11-3	TRBJ2-1	TGTGCCAGCAGCGACGAGAGTCAGACGGCCGAGCAGTTCTTC	CASSDESQTAEQFF
few	-	TRBV20-1	TRBJ2-7	TGCAGTGCTAGCTCGGACTTCTCCTACGAGCAGTACTTC	CSASSDFSYEQYF
few	-	TRBV28	TRBJ2-3	TGTGCCAGCAGACCCGGACTAAGCACAGATACGCAGTATTTT	CASRPGLSTDTQYF
-	-	TRBV12-3/TRBV12-4	TRBJ2-1	TGTGCCAGCAGTTTAGTAGGAGATAATGAGCAGTTCTTC	CASSLVGDNEQFF
-	-	TRBV6-5	TRBJ1-5	TGTGCCAGCAGCCAGACAGAGAATCAGCCCCAGCATTTT	CASSQTENQPQHF
many	TRBD1	TRBV6-5	TRBJ2-5	TGTGCCAGCAGTAGGACAGGGGCCAAGACCCAGTACTTC	CASSRTGAKTQYF
-	-	TRBV20-1	TRBJ2-5	TGCAGTGCTAGAGTCGCTGGACAGTACCAAGAGACCCAGTACTTC	CSARVAGQYQETQYF
-	-	TRBV16	TRBJ1-5	TGTGCCAGCAGCCAACCCACGGGGCCCCAGCATTTT	CASSQPTGPQHF
-	-	TRBV5-1	TRBJ2-1	TGCGCCAGCAGCTTGGCCGGGACTTACAATGAGCAGTTCTTC	CASSLAGTYNEQFF
-	-	TRBV6-6	TRBJ2-1	TGTGCCAGCAAGGCTAGCACCCCCTACAATGAGCAGTTCTTC	CASKASTPYNEQFF
-	-	TRBV6-6	TRBJ2-3	TGTGCCAGCGGACCCGCCGGGGCTCGGAGCACAGATACGCAGTATTTT	CASGPAGARSTDTQYF
-	-	TRBV7-8	TRBJ2-5	TGTGCCAGCAGTTTCATAGGCGGGGTGGCGGAGACCCAGTACTTC	CASSFIGGVAETQYF
-	TRBD2	TRBV29-1	TRBJ2-7	TGCAGCGTTGAAGGGCTAGCGGGAGGGCCCCACGAGCAGTACTTC	CSVEGLAGGPHEQYF
many	-	TRBV9	TRBJ2-6	TGTGCCAGCAGCGTAGTAAGAGGGAAGTCTGGGGCCAACGTCCTGACTTTC	CASSVVRGKSGANVLTF
-	TRBD2	TRBV7-8	TRBJ2-5	TGTGCCAGCAGCTTAGCGCGGACTAGCGGGGATGAGACCCAGTACTTC	CASSLARTSGDETQYF
many	-	TRBV7-6	TRBJ2-5	TGTGCCAGCAGCTTAAGCCCCGCAGGGGGGCAAGAGACCCAGTACTTC	CASSLSPAGGQETQYF